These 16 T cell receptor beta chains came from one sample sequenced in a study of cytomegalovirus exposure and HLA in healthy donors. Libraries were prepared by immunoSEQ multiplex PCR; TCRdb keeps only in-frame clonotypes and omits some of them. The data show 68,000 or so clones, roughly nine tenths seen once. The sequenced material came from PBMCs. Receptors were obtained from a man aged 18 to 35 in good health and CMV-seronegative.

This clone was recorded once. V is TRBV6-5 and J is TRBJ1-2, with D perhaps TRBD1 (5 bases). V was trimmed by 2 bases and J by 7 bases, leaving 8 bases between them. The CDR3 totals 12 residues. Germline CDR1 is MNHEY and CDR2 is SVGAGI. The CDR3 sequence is CASSYSTGGYTF. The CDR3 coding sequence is TGTGCCAGCAGTTACAGTACAGGTGGCTACACCTTC.

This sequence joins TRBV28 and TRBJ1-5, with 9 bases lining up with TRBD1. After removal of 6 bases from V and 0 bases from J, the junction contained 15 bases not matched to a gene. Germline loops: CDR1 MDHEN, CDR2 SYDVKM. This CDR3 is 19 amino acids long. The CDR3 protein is CASSHITGGVTFSNQPQHF. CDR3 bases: TGTGCCAGCAGCCATATCACAGGGGGCGTTACGTTTAGCAATCAGCCCCAGCATTTT.

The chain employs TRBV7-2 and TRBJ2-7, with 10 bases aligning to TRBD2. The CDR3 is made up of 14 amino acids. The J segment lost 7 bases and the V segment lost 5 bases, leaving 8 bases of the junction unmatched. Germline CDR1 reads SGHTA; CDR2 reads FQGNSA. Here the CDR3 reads CASSPGGLAWEQYF. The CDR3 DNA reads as TGTGCCAGCAGCCCAGGGGGACTAGCGTGGGAGCAGTACTTC.

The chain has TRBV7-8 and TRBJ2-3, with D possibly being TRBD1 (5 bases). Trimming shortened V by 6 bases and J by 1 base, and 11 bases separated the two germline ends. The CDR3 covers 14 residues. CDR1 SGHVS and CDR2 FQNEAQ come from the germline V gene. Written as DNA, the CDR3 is TGTGCCAGCAGTAAAGGGGCCCGCACAGATACGCAGTATTTT. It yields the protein CASSKGARTDTQYF.

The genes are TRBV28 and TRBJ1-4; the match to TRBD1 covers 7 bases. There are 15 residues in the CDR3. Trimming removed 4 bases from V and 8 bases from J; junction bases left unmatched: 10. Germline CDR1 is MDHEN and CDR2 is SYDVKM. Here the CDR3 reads CASSSIRDRIEKLFF. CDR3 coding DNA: TGTGCCAGCAGTTCGATCCGGGACAGAATAGAAAAACTGTTTTTT. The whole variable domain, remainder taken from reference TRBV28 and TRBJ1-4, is DVKVTQSSRYLVKRTGEKVFLECVQDMDHENMFWYRQDPGLGLRLIYFSYDVKMKEKGDIPEGYSVSREKKERFSLILESASTNQTSMYLCASSSIRDRIEKLFFGSGTQLSVL.

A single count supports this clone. The chain's CDR3 is CASSIDHFVREARNEQFF. In nucleotides, the CDR3 is TGTGCCAGTAGTATAGATCATTTTGTTCGGGAGGCCCGAAATGAGCAGTTCTTC. The rearrangement links TRBV19 to TRBJ2-1; 7 nucleotides align to TRBD2. V shed 0 bases and J 7 bases; nucleotides not matched to a gene: 15. The CDR3 loop spans 18 amino acids. Per germline, CDR1 LNHDA and CDR2 SQIVND (reference sequence).

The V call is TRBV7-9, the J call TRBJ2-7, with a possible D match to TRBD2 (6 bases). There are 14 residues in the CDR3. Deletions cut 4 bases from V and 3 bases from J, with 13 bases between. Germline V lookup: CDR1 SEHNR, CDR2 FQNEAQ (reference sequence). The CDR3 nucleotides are TGTGCCAGCAGCTCCGGGACTTTCAACTACGAGCAGTACTTC. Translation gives CASSSGTFNYEQYF.

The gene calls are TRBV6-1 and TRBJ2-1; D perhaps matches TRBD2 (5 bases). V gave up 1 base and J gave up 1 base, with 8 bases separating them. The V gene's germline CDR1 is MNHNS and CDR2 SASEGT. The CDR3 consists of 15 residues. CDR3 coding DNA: TGTGCCAGCAGTGAAGTGGGCGGGTCCTACAATGAGCAGTTCTTC. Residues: CASSEVGGSYNEQFF.

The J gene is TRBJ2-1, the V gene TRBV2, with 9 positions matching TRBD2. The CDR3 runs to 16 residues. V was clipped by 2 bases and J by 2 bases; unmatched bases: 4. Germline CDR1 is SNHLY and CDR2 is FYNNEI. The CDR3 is CASSEISGSAYNEQFF. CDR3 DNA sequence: TGTGCCAGCAGTGAAATTAGCGGGAGTGCCTACAATGAGCAGTTCTTC.

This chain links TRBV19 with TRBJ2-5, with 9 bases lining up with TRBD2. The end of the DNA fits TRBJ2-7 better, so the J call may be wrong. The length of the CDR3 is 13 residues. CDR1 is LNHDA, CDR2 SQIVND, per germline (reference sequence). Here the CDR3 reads CASSMREGYEQYF. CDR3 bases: TGTGCCAGTAGTATGCGGGAGGGGTACGAGCAGTACTTC.

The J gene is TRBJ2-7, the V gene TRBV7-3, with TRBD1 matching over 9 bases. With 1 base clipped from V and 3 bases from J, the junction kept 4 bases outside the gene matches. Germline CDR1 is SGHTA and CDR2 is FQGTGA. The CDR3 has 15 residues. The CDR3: CASSLRGTGNYEQYF. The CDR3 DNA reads TGTGCCAGCAGCTTAAGGGGGACAGGGAACTACGAGCAGTACTTC.

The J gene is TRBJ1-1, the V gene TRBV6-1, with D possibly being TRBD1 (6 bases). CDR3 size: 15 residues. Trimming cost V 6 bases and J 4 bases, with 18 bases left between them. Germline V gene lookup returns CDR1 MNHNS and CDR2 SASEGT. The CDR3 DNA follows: TGTGCCAGCAGGGAACCGGGACATAGCGCCACTGAAGCTTTCTTT. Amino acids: CASREPGHSATEAFF.

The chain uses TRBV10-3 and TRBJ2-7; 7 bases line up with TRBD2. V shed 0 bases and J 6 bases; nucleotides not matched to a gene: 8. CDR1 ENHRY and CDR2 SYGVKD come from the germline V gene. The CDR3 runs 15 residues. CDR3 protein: CAISESGGRGLEQYF. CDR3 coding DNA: TGTGCCATCAGTGAGTCGGGAGGGAGAGGCCTCGAGCAGTACTTC.

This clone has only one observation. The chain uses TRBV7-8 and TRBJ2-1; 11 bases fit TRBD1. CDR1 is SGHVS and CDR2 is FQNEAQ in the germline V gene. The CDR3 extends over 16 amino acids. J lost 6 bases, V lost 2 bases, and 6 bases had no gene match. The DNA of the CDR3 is TGTGCCAGCAGCTTAATCGGACAGGGGGCGAGCAATGAGCAGTTCTTC. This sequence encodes CASSLIGQGASNEQFF.

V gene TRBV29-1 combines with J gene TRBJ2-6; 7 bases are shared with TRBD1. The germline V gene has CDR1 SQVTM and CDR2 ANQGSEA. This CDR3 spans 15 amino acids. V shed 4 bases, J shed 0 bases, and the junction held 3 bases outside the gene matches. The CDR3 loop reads CSVADRSSGANVLTF. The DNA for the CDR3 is TGCAGCGTTGCGGACAGGAGCTCTGGGGCCAACGTCCTGACTTTC.

The CDR3 is CASSKSGQLSYEQYF. The CDR3 region has the DNA TGTGCCAGCAGCAAATCGGGACAGCTCTCCTACGAGCAGTACTTC. This rearrangement joins TRBV5-5 to TRBJ2-7; 7 bases line up with TRBD1. Germline V lookup: CDR1 SGHKS, CDR2 YYEKEE (reference sequence). The CDR3 is 15 residues long. J was trimmed by 0 bases and V by 4 bases; bases with no gene match: 7.